This is a list of T cell receptor beta chains from one sample in a study of T-cell reconstitution after alpha-beta-depleted transplantation in children. TCRdb re-analysed the PCR reads in MiXCR, keeping a single row per CDR3 protein. The table has about 350,000 distinct CDR3 sequences, more than 10% seen once. This sample comprised PBMCs, obtained from the stem cell graft. These receptors all come from a human donor who donated a stem cell graft to a child with Fanconi anemia. Both conserved end residues are part of each CDR3. Each record gives: J gene, V gene, clone size, D gene, CDR3 length, CDR3 DNA, CDR3 protein. A D gene is named only where the DNA matches it firmly. Clone size, where shown, is once, few, many, or a class for clones that have expanded.

>TRBJ2-3|TRBV5-1|few|TRBD2|15
TGCGCCAGCAGCGACTCAACGGGAGGCGCAGATACGCAGTATTTT
CASSDSTGGADTQYF
>TRBJ1-3|TRBV10-2|many|NA|13
TGCGCCAGCATGGAGAGCCCTGGAAACACCATATATTTT
CASMESPGNTIYF
>TRBJ2-1|TRBV2|NA|TRBD2|16
TGTGCCAGCAGTCTAGGAGGTAGCGGGGGCGACAATGAGCAGTTCTTC
CASSLGGSGGDNEQFF
>TRBJ2-3|TRBV13|many|NA|15
TGTGCCAGCAGCTTAGGCTCCCACTCCACAGATACGCAGTATTTT
CASSLGSHSTDTQYF
>TRBJ1-2|TRBV2|NA|NA|13
TGTGCCGGCAGTGAAGAGGGTAGTTATGGCTACACCTTC
CAGSEEGSYGYTF
>TRBJ2-2|TRBV18|many|NA|16
TGTGCCAGCTCCCCGCCCACGGGGAGAGAAACCGGGGAGCTGTTTTTT
CASSPPTGRETGELFF
>TRBJ1-1|TRBV20-1|many|TRBD1|15
TGCAGTGCTAGAGCTAAGGGACAGGGGGGAACTGAAGCTTTCTTT
CSARAKGQGGTEAFF
>TRBJ2-1|TRBV10-3|NA|NA|12
TGTGCCACCGGCGAGACCTACAATGAGCAGTTCTTC
CATGETYNEQFF
>TRBJ2-7|TRBV20-1|few|TRBD2|18
TGCAGTGCTAGAATTGGTTCCCTCCCAGCGGGGGGACATAACGAGCAGTACTTC
CSARIGSLPAGGHNEQYF
>TRBJ2-2|TRBV11-2|many|TRBD1|14
TGTGCCAGCAGCTTTGGTAGGGGGCGAGGGGAGCTGTTTTTT
CASSFGRGRGELFF
>TRBJ2-4|TRBV12-3/TRBV12-4|NA|TRBD1|14
TGTGCCAGCAGTTTAAGGGACAGGGGGCACATTCAGTACTTC
CASSLRDRGHIQYF
>TRBJ2-3|TRBV20-1|few|NA|14
TGCAGTGCGGCCGGGACACCTAGCACAGATACGCAGTATTTT
CSAAGTPSTDTQYF
>TRBJ2-1|TRBV24-1|few|NA|13
TGTGCCACCAGTGACCCTGGAGCATATGAGCAGTTCTTC
CATSDPGAYEQFF
>TRBJ1-2|TRBV29-1|few|NA|11
TGCAGCGTTGAAGAATATATTGGCTACACCTTC
CSVEEYIGYTF
>TRBJ2-3|TRBV4-3|few|NA|15
TGCGCCAGCAGCCAAGACCGACAGGCTCCAGATACGCAGTATTTT
CASSQDRQAPDTQYF
>TRBJ1-1|TRBV12-3/TRBV12-4|NA|NA|12
TGTGCCAGCAGCCCTCCCGGGACCAGGGCTTTCTTT
CASSPPGTRAFF
>TRBJ1-1|TRBV12-3/TRBV12-4|NA|NA|13
NA
CASSSGLGQKLSF
>TRBJ2-1|TRBV27|NA|NA|12
TGTGCCAGCTCGGAATACAGGGATGAGCAGTTCTTC
CASSEYRDEQFF
>TRBJ1-1|TRBV27|few|NA|15
TGTGCCAGCAGTTTGACAGTAAACATGAACACTGAAGCTTTCTTT
CASSLTVNMNTEAFF
>TRBJ2-7|TRBV5-1|few|NA|17
TGCGCCAGCAGCTTGTGGCGTCGGGGGACGGTGTCCTACGAGCAGTACTTC
CASSLWRRGTVSYEQYF
>TRBJ1-2|TRBV6-1|few|TRBD1|14
TGTGCCAGCAGCTCACAGGGGATCAGCTATGGCTACACCTTC
CASSSQGISYGYTF
>TRBJ1-5|TRBV9|few|NA|14
TGTGCCAGCAGTCTTGGCGAGGGGAGGCAGCCCCAGCATTTT
CASSLGEGRQPQHF
>TRBJ2-1|TRBV20-1|NA|TRBD2|15
TGCAGTGTTTCGAGGCTAGCGGGGGGAAACAATGAGCAGTTCTTC
CSVSRLAGGNNEQFF
>TRBJ2-2|TRBV4-3|NA|TRBD1|15
TGCGCCAGCAGCCAAGTAGGACAGGCGTCCGGGGAGCTGTTTTTT
CASSQVGQASGELFF
>TRBJ1-1|TRBV6-5|many|TRBD1|17
TGTGCCAGCAGTTACTCGACGACAGGGGGTGTGAACACTGAAGCTTTCTTT
CASSYSTTGGVNTEAFF
>TRBJ2-1|TRBV4-2|many|NA|18
TGTGCCAGCAGCCGTTGGGGCGGGGGCCCGAGCTCCTACAATGAGCAGTTCTTC
CASSRWGGGPSSYNEQFF
>TRBJ2-1|TRBV3-1|NA|NA|13
TGTGCCAGCAGCCCCCGGGGGGCTGGGGAGCAGTTCTTC
CASSPRGAGEQFF
>TRBJ2-5|TRBV7-9|NA|NA|15
TGTGCCAGCAGCCCTTGGGACAGACTAGAGGAGACCCAGTACTTC
CASSPWDRLEETQYF
>TRBJ1-4|TRBV29-1|NA|NA|14
TGCAGCGTGTTCGTACAAGCAACTAATGAAAAACTGTTTTTT
CSVFVQATNEKLFF
>TRBJ2-7|TRBV10-3|once|TRBD1|15
TGTGCCATCAGTGAGTCTTTACAGGGGTTCGGCGAGCAGTACTTC
CAISESLQGFGEQYF
>TRBJ1-2|TRBV30|few|NA|14
TGTGCCTGGAGGGAAATATGGAGAAACTATGGCTACACCTTC
CAWREIWRNYGYTF
>TRBJ2-1|TRBV20-1|NA|TRBD2|13
TGCAGTGCTAGAGACCCGGTTGGGAGGGCACAGTTCTTC
CSARDPVGRAQFF
>TRBJ2-1|TRBV6-2/TRBV6-3|NA|TRBD1|16
TGTGCCAGCGGCGCTTTTATCGGGACAGGCCACAATGAGCAGTTCTTC
CASGAFIGTGHNEQFF
>TRBJ1-1|TRBV6-1|few|TRBD1|16
TGTGCCAGCAGTGGGCGGGGTCAGGGGGTTAACACTGAAGCTTTCTTT
CASSGRGQGVNTEAFF
>TRBJ2-5|TRBV20-1|few|NA|9
TGCAGTGCTAGAGAGGCGGGGTACTTC
CSAREAGYF
>TRBJ2-1|TRBV6-2/TRBV6-3|NA|TRBD1|16
TGTGCCAGCAGCAGGCGCGGGACAGGGGTGGGGAATGAGCAGTTCTTC
CASSRRGTGVGNEQFF
>TRBJ1-1|TRBV6-1|few|NA|14
TGTGCCAGCAGTGAACGGCCAGGCCCCACTGAAGCTTTCTTT
CASSERPGPTEAFF
>TRBJ2-7|TRBV5-1|NA|TRBD1|13
TGCGCCAGCAGCGCGGCAGGGGGCTACGAGCAGTACTTC
CASSAAGGYEQYF
>TRBJ2-2|TRBV7-8|many|NA|16
TGTGCCAGCAGCCCCCGACACCCAGGAGGCACCGGGGAGCTGTTTTTT
CASSPRHPGGTGELFF
>TRBJ2-7|TRBV18|few|TRBD1|16
TGTGCCAGCTCACCAGAAGGGACAGGGAGCTCCTACGAGCAGTACTTC
CASSPEGTGSSYEQYF
>TRBJ1-6|TRBV3-1|many|NA|13
TGTGCCAGCAGCCTGACCGATAATTCACCCCTCCACTTT
CASSLTDNSPLHF
>TRBJ1-1|TRBV10-3|NA|NA|12
TGTGCCATCAGTCAGAGGAACACTGAAGCTTTCTTT
CAISQRNTEAFF
>TRBJ1-1|TRBV20-1|many|NA|14
TGCAGTGCTAGAGTCCCCAGCAGGAACACTGAAGCTTTCTTT
CSARVPSRNTEAFF
>TRBJ2-3|TRBV12-5|NA|TRBD1|15
TGTGCTTGTGACAGGGGGCGCGGAAGCACAGATACGCAGTATTTT
CACDRGRGSTDTQYF
>TRBJ2-3|TRBV18|NA|NA|14
TGTGCCAGCTCACCACTCTCTAGCACAGATACGCAGTATTTT
CASSPLSSTDTQYF
>TRBJ2-5|TRBV25-1|many|NA|14
TGTGCCAGCTCAGTTGGTAGAGGCCAAGAGACCCAGTACTTC
CASSVGRGQETQYF
>TRBJ2-7|TRBV6-5|NA|NA|14
TGTGCCAGCAGTTTCGCTGGGGGATTGAGCGAGCAGTACTTC
CASSFAGGLSEQYF
>TRBJ2-3|TRBV4-3|many|NA|15
TGCGCCAGCAGCCAAGCGTGGGACTTTACAGATACGCAGTATTTT
CASSQAWDFTDTQYF
>TRBJ2-1|TRBV3-1|NA|TRBD2|14
TGTGCCAGCAGCCAAGATCTTGTAGCGGGGGAGCAGTTCTTC
CASSQDLVAGEQFF
>TRBJ2-1|TRBV12-3/TRBV12-4|NA|NA|14
TGTGCCAGCAGTCCCTTGACAGGGAGGAATGAGCAGTTCTTC
CASSPLTGRNEQFF
>TRBJ2-7|TRBV20-1|many|NA|13
TGCAGTGCTAGAGATGTGGCAGAGTACGAGCAGTACTTC
CSARDVAEYEQYF
>TRBJ2-1|TRBV2|many|TRBD2|14
TGTGCCAGCAGTACTAGCGGGGAATACAATGAGCAGTTCTTC
CASSTSGEYNEQFF
>TRBJ1-2|TRBV4-2|many|TRBD1|14
TGTGCCAGCAGCCAGGAGGACAGGGTGTATGGCTACACCTTC
CASSQEDRVYGYTF